Listed here are 8 T cell receptor beta chains from one sample, sequenced in a study of immune cell composition in non-small cell lung cancer (TCRdb year 2017). Non-adjacent lung tissue from the same patient, taken as far from the tumour as possible and at least 3 cm away, was used for the normal lung samples. Libraries were constructed by the immunoSEQ multiplex PCR assay. Entries here come from immuneACCESS through TCRdb and include only in-frame sequences with V and J called. Some clones fail to appear in such tables; in the studies checked, an unresolved V gene covers under half of the shortfall, and the cause of the remainder is unknown. For this sample there are 5,000 to 7,500 clones; 82% appear just once. The ten largest clonotypes hold more than 7.5% of the sample. Sequencing input: non-adjacent lung tissue. These receptors were obtained from a human donor with non-small cell lung cancer.

J is TRBJ2-1 and V is TRBV6-5; D is perhaps TRBD2 (6 bases). Trimming removed 0 bases at V and 14 bases at J, with 11 bases between. CDR1 and CDR2 (germline): MNHEY, SVGAGI. The CDR3 loop spans 12 amino acids. CDR3 sequence: CASSYSVGEEFF. The DNA for the CDR3 is TGTGCCAGCAGTTACTCGGTGGGGGAGGAGTTCTTC.

The rearrangement links TRBV5-1 to TRBJ2-5, with 8 bases lining up with TRBD1. Trimming cost V 4 bases and J 5 bases; bases outside gene matches: 7. From germline, CDR1 is SGHRS and CDR2 YFSETQ. The CDR3 extends over 14 amino acids. CDR3 amino acids: CASSPGQGGETQYF. CDR3 nucleotides: TGCGCCAGCAGCCCAGGACAGGGCGGGGAGACCCAGTACTTC.

The chain couples TRBV30 to TRBJ1-2, with D tentatively TRBD1 (6 bases). The V end lost 2 bases, the J end lost 7 bases, and 17 bases lay between the germline ends. This CDR3 contains 14 residues. Germline assignment: CDR1 GTSNPN and CDR2 SVGIG (reference sequence). For the CDR3, the DNA is TGTGCCTGGAGTCCGGACAGTGGATATGGTGGCTACACCTTC. Residues: CAWSPDSGYGGYTF.

The rearrangement joins TRBV12-5 to TRBJ2-1, with 8 bases that match TRBD2. The CDR3 runs to 14 residues. Trimming at V came to 6 bases and at J to 5 bases, leaving 6 bases not matched to a gene. From germline, CDR1 is LGHNT and CDR2 FRNRAP. This chain's CDR3 is CASGRSGSHNEQFF. CDR3 nucleotides: TGTGCTAGTGGCCGGAGCGGGAGCCACAATGAGCAGTTCTTC. Variable domain in full (rest from reference TRBV12-5 and TRBJ2-1): DARVTQTPRHKVTEMGQEVTMRCQPILGHNTVFWYRQTMMQGLELLAYFRNRAPLDDSGMPKDRFSAEMPDATLATLKIQPSEPRDSAVYFCASGRSGSHNEQFFGPGTRLTVL.

This sequence joins TRBV14 and TRBJ2-7; D might be TRBD1 (6 bases). Trimming took 5 bases from V and 7 from J, leaving 12 bases between them. CDR3 size: 12 residues. Looked up from germline, CDR1 is SGHDN and CDR2 is FVKESK. CDR3 protein: CASSYRDREQYF. CDR3 DNA sequence: TGTGCCAGCAGCTACAGGGATAGAGAGCAGTACTTC.

A remark on this clone: The junction shows a germline mismatch at one end, possibly a read error. The chain employs TRBV19 and TRBJ2-4; maybe TRBD2 (5 bases). The CDR3 length is 11 residues. In germline, CDR1 is LNHDA, CDR2 SQIVND (reference sequence). The CDR3 loop reads CASSIGVRTNF. CDR3 in DNA: TGTGCCAGTAGTATCGGGGTCAGGACCAACTTC.

The chain combines TRBV30 with TRBJ1-1, with 7 bases matching TRBD1. Germline loops: CDR1 GTSNPN, CDR2 SVGIG (reference sequence). The CDR3 runs to 12 residues. V gave up 6 bases and J gave up 5 bases; unmatched junction bases: 6. Here the CDR3 reads CACSDRVTEAFF. As DNA, the CDR3 is TGTGCCTGTTCTGACAGGGTAACTGAAGCTTTCTTT.

By share, this clone counts as large. The J gene is TRBJ1-2, the V gene TRBV30; tentative D call: TRBD1 (5 bases). CDR3 length: 15 amino acids. In germline, CDR1 is GTSNPN, CDR2 SVGIG (reference sequence). The V and J ends lost 4 bases and 2 bases respectively, with 17 bases between them. CDR3 nucleotides: TGTGCCTGGAAAAGGGCGGGGCTCGTGAACTATGGCTACACCTTC. This encodes CAWKRAGLVNYGYTF.